This T cell receptor beta chain was recorded in a study of blood T cell repertoires in COVID-19. About the research overall: Samples representing acute and convalescent COVID-19 were sourced from the United States, Italy and Spain.

The protocol was immunoSEQ multiplex PCR, while the TCRdb copy is restricted to in-frame clones and leaves out a portion. Here the sample spans approximately 250,000 clones, 80% to 85% being singletons. The CDR3 totals 15 residues. Germline CDR1 KGHSH, CDR2 LQKENI. Trimming pared 4 bases from V and 0 bases from J, leaving 13 bases between. What was sequenced was peripheral blood. The sequence was collected from a man aged 55 to 69 with acute or convalescent COVID-19. The rearrangement joins TRBV18 to TRBJ2-7; possibly TRBD1 for D (5 bases). CDR3 in amino acids: CASSQGPRGSYEQYF. The CDR3 nucleotides are TGTGCCAGCTCACAGGGGCCTCGAGGCTCCTACGAGCAGTACTTC.